These 20 T cell receptor beta chains originate from one sample sequenced in a study of identifying expanded T cells in peripheral blood. The data were produced by immunoSEQ multiplex PCR, yet TCRdb's version contains in-frame clones alone and is incomplete. The sample lists about 100,000 clones, approximately 88% occurring once. The sequencing sample was made of blood. The receptors stem from a person aged 18 to 75 in good health.

The J gene is TRBJ2-3, the V gene TRBV11-3; possibly TRBD1 for D (5 bases). Trimming pared 5 bases from V and 4 bases from J, leaving 10 bases between. The length of the CDR3 is 13 residues. Germline-derived CDR1 and CDR2 are SGHNT and YENEEA. The CDR3 spells CASSPRDADTQYF. For the CDR3, the DNA is TGTGCCAGCAGCCCCAGGGATGCAGATACGCAGTATTTT.

The chain carries TRBV14 and TRBJ1-5; the match to TRBD1 covers 10 bases. V dropped 0 bases and J dropped 6; count of bases not matched to a gene: 8. Germline CDR1 SGHDN, CDR2 FVKESK. The CDR3 sequence is 17 residues long. The CDR3 spells CASSQEPATGGLQPQHF. CDR3 nucleotide sequence: TGTGCCAGCAGCCAAGAACCGGCGACAGGGGGCCTTCAGCCCCAGCATTTT.

The V call is TRBV6-1, the J call TRBJ1-5, with a weak D call TRBD1 (6 bases). From germline, CDR1 is MNHNS and CDR2 SASEGT. The CDR3 consists of 15 residues. Trimming cost V 5 bases and J 4 bases, with 15 bases left between them. This chain's CDR3 is CASSSWGLGNQPQHF. Written as DNA, the CDR3 is TGTGCCAGCAGTTCGTGGGGGCTTGGGAATCAGCCCCAGCATTTT.

The chain recombines TRBV30 with TRBJ1-2, with a weak D call TRBD1 (6 bases). V was trimmed by 1 base and J by 5 bases, leaving 17 bases between them. From germline, CDR1 is GTSNPN and CDR2 SVGIG (reference sequence). The CDR3 sequence is 15 residues long. The CDR3 reads CAWSARGGVGYGYTF. Here the CDR3 DNA reads TGTGCCTGGAGTGCCCGTGGGGGCGTAGGGTATGGCTACACCTTC.

This clone was found once. The chain is built from TRBV2 and TRBJ1-1, with D perhaps TRBD1 (5 bases). Trimming pared 5 bases from V and 6 bases from J, leaving 13 bases between. The CDR3 covers 13 residues. Germline CDR1 and CDR2: SNHLY and FYNNEI. The CDR3 region is CASSTPGVPEAFF. CDR3 bases: TGTGCCAGCAGTACTCCGGGGGTCCCTGAAGCTTTCTTT.

The V call is TRBV4-2, the J call TRBJ2-3; 11 bases line up with TRBD2. The CDR3 extends over 15 amino acids. Germline V gives CDR1 LGHNA, CDR2 YNFKEQ. The V gene end was trimmed by 3 bases and the J gene end by 6 bases; junction bases not matched to a gene: 5. CDR3: CASSQTSGVMDTQYF. CDR3 bases: TGTGCCAGCAGCCAGACTAGCGGGGTGATGGATACGCAGTATTTT.

J is TRBJ1-2 and V is TRBV7-9, with 12 bases fitting TRBD1. The trim removed 7 bases at V and 2 bases at J, leaving 11 bases unmatched. CDR1 and CDR2 from the germline V gene are SEHNR and FQNEAQ (reference sequence). The length of the CDR3 is 17 residues. CDR3 nucleotide sequence: TGTGCCAGCACCCCATGGGACAGGGGGCGTATGAACTATGGCTACACCTTC. Translating gives CASTPWDRGRMNYGYTF.

In the case of this clone: At one end the junction does not follow the germline gene, possibly because of a read error. This rearrangement joins TRBV13 to TRBJ1-2; D gene ambiguous. Germline V gene sequence: CDR1 PRHDT, CDR2 FYEKMQ (reference sequence). The length of the CDR3 is 11 residues. CDR3 nucleotide sequence: TGTGCCAGCAGGTTAGGGTTGGGCTACACCTTC. Amino acids: CASRLGLGYTF.

This rearrangement joins TRBV28 to TRBJ1-1, with D unresolved. The CDR3 is 12 residues long. Germline assignment: CDR1 MDHEN and CDR2 SYDVKM. V dropped 6 bases and J dropped 5 bases, with 10 bases sitting between them. The CDR3 protein is CASSFRGTEAFF. In nucleotides, the CDR3 is TGTGCCAGCAGCTTTCGGGGAACTGAAGCTTTCTTT.

The V and J genes are TRBV7-9 and TRBJ1-1; no firm D call. Germline CDR1 reads SEHNR; CDR2 reads FQNEAQ (reference sequence). The CDR3 has 13 amino acids. The V end lost 7 bases, the J end lost 1 base, and 10 bases lay between the germline ends. The CDR3, as DNA: TGTGCCAGCATAGAAATTTCGAACACTGAAGCTTTCTTT. It is translated as CASIEISNTEAFF.

This chain uses TRBV29-1 with TRBJ1-2; TRBD1 aligns across 7 bases. V dropped 3 bases and J dropped 2; count of bases not matched to a gene: 6. Per the germline V gene, CDR1 is SQVTM and CDR2 is ANQGSEA. CDR3 length: 14 residues. The CDR3 region is CSVEVKGANYGYTF. The CDR3 DNA sequence: TGCAGCGTTGAGGTTAAGGGGGCGAACTATGGCTACACCTTC.

The rearrangement joins TRBV19 to TRBJ2-5; D ambiguous. This CDR3 contains 13 residues. Trimming stripped 5 bases from V and 0 bases from J, with 7 bases between. Germline values: CDR1 LNHDA, CDR2 SQIVND (reference sequence). The CDR3 nucleotides are TGTGCCAGTAGTCTGGGCAACCAAGAGACCCAGTACTTC. Translation: CASSLGNQETQYF. The variable domain in full, completed from reference TRBV19 and TRBJ2-5, reads DGGITQSPKYLFRKEGQNVTLSCEQNLNHDAMYWYRQDPGQGLRLIYYSQIVNDFQKGDIAEGYSVSREKKESFPLTVTSAQKNPTAFYLCASSLGNQETQYFGPGTRLLVL.

The J gene is TRBJ2-2, the V gene TRBV5-1, with 9 bases matching TRBD1. CDR3 length: 14 amino acids. Unmatched junction bases numbered 3, after V lost 4 bases and J lost 5 bases. Germline V gives CDR1 SGHRS, CDR2 YFSETQ. CDR3 region: CASSAGQGTGELFF. The DNA for the CDR3 is TGCGCCAGCAGCGCCGGACAGGGGACCGGGGAGCTGTTTTTT.

The CDR3 is CASSRDRYQETQYF. CDR3 bases: TGCGCCAGCAGTCGGGACCGATACCAAGAGACCCAGTACTTC. V and J are TRBV5-1 and TRBJ2-5; tentatively, D is TRBD1 or TRBD2 (5 bases each). V dropped 5 bases and J dropped 0 bases, with 11 bases sitting between them. CDR3 length: 14 amino acids. Germline V lookup: CDR1 SGHRS, CDR2 YFSETQ.

This chain uses TRBV6-1 with TRBJ1-1, with D possibly TRBD1 on 6 matching bases. The CDR3 is 14 amino acids. V was trimmed by 4 bases and J by 5 bases, leaving 14 bases between them. CDR1 and CDR2 from the germline V gene are MNHNS and SASEGT. CDR3 region: CASSGGGARTEAFF. CDR3 DNA: TGTGCCAGCAGTGGAGGGGGGGCGCGAACTGAAGCTTTCTTT.

This chain joins TRBV6-6 and TRBJ1-4, with D possibly TRBD1 on 6 matching bases. V lost 5 bases, J lost 1 base, and 11 bases lay in between. Germline CDR1 and CDR2: MNHNY and SVGAGI (reference sequence). The CDR3 is made up of 15 amino acids. The CDR3 nucleotides are TGTGCCAGCAGTAGAACGGGACAAACTAATGAAAAACTGTTTTTT. Translated, it gives CASSRTGQTNEKLFF.

This clone came up a few times. The J gene is TRBJ2-2, the V gene TRBV30; unclear D gene. V was pared by 5 bases and J by 1 base, with 11 bases between. Germline V gene lookup returns CDR1 GTSNPN and CDR2 SVGIG (reference sequence). This CDR3 has 14 residues. CDR3 DNA sequence: TGTGCCTGGGATCTCCCCGGGAACACCGGGGAGCTGTTTTTT. Translation gives CAWDLPGNTGELFF.

This chain links TRBV4-1 with TRBJ2-5; tentative D call: TRBD1 (6 bases). CDR1 and CDR2 (germline): MGHRA, YSYEKL. Between the trimmed V and J ends, which lost 0 bases and 7 bases, there was a span of 21 bases. This CDR3 has 17 amino acids. CDR3 DNA sequence: TGCGCCAGCAGCCAAGATGCATCCGGGACACCCCCTTCGACCCAGTACTTC. This gives the protein CASSQDASGTPPSTQYF.

The chain uses TRBV18 and TRBJ2-1; D remains unclear. The CDR3 extends over 13 amino acids. Trimming took 2 bases from V and 2 from J, leaving 4 bases between them. The V gene's germline CDR1 is KGHSH and CDR2 LQKENI. The CDR3 nucleotides are TGTGCCAGCTCACCAGACGCCTACAATGAGCAGTTCTTC. This gives the protein CASSPDAYNEQFF.

This chain joins TRBV7-9 and TRBJ1-2; D is perhaps TRBD1 (5 bases). V was trimmed by 4 bases and J by 1 base, leaving 16 bases between them. Germline V gene sequence: CDR1 SEHNR, CDR2 FQNEAQ (reference sequence). CDR3 length: 16 residues. This CDR3 reads CASSSAWDRINYGYTF. CDR3 nucleotide sequence: TGTGCCAGCAGCTCCGCCTGGGACCGAATTAACTATGGCTACACCTTC.